This T cell receptor beta chain appears in the sequencing data of a study of blood T cell repertoires in COVID-19. The table came from immunoSEQ multiplex PCR; TCRdb's copy has only in-frame clones and leaves some out. The sample shows a few hundred thousand clones, approximately 80% of them seen only once. The CDR3 is 14 amino acids. The germline gives CDR1 ENHRY, CDR2 SYGVKD. V was clipped by 2 bases and J by 0 bases, with 8 bases between them. This clone was detected a few times. Other DNA sequences in the sample encode the same CDR3. The V and J genes are TRBV10-3 and TRBJ2-7, with D maybe TRBD1 (5 bases). Sequencing input: peripheral blood. The sequence was obtained from a man aged 55 to 70 with acute or convalescent COVID-19. In DNA form, the CDR3 reads TGTGCCATCAGTGAGCAGGGAAGCTCCTACGAGCAGTACTTC. Protein sequence: CAISEQGSSYEQYF.